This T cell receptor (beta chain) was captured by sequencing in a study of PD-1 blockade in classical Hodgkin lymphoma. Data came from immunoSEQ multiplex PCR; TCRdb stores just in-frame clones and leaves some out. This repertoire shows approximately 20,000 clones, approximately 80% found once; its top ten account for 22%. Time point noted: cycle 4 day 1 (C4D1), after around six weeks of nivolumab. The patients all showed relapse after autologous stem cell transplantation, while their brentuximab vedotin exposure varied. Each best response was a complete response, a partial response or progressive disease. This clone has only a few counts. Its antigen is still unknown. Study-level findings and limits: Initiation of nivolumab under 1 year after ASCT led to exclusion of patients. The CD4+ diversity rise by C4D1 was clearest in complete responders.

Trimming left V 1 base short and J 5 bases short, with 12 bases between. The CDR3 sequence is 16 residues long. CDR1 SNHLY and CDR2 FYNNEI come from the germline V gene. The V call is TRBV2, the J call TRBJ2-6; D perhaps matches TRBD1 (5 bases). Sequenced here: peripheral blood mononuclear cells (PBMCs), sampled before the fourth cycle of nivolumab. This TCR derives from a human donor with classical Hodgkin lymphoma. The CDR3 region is CASSEEWGARANVLTF. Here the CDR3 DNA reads TGTGCCAGCAGTGAAGAATGGGGCGCGAGGGCCAACGTCCTGACTTTC.